This TCR beta chain was documented in a study of T cell responses to AZD1222 COVID-19 vaccine. The overall study: Both about-4-week and about-12-week second-dose recipients were combined. Study-level points and caveats: There were mostly white British donors and more females than males, and clonal diversity was possibly underestimated.

To note about this clone: No antigen is known for it.

Profiling relied on immunoSEQ multiplex PCR, and the TCRdb table lists in-frame clones only, not all of them. The sample shows just over 95,000 clones, roughly 89% of them seen only once. The CDR3 contains 15 residues. Germline CDR1 reads KGHSH; CDR2 reads LQKENI. The J segment lost 4 bases and the V segment lost 1 base, leaving 5 bases of the junction unmatched. This specimen was peripheral blood, taken on day 0 of AZD1222 vaccination. The receptor's source is an adult in good health. V usage is TRBV18 and J usage is TRBJ2-5; 8 bases line up with TRBD2. CDR3 loop: CASSPQTGGLETQYF. CDR3 DNA: TGTGCCAGCTCACCACAAACGGGGGGGCTAGAGACCCAGTACTTC.